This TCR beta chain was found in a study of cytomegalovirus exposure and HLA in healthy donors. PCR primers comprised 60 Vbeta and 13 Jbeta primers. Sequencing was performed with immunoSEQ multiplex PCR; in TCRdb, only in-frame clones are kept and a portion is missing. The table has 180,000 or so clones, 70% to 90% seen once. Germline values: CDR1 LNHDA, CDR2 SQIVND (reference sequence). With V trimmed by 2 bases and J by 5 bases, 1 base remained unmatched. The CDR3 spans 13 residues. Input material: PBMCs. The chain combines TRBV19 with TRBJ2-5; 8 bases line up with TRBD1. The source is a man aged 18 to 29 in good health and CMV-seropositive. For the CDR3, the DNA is TGTGCCAGTAGTATAAGGACAGGGGAGACCCAGTACTTC. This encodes CASSIRTGETQYF.